Listed below are T cell receptor beta chains from one sample, sequenced in a study of regulatory T cells in long-lasting Graves disease. From the multiplex PCR reads, TCRdb called clonotypes with MiXCR, one entry per CDR3 protein. The sample consists of 500,000 or so distinct CDR3 sequences, roughly 16% of them appearing once. These records were also assigned to another study, of T cells in Graves' hyperthyroidism and ophthalmopathy.

The input for sequencing was peripheral blood mononuclear cells (PBMCs), taken at new diagnosis, from a patient treated with antithyroid drugs. The receptors stem from a man in his forties with Graves disease. Both conserved end residues are part of each CDR3. D genes are given only for firm matches. Size tells how often a clone was seen (once, few, many) or the class of an expanded clone, and some rows leave it out.

D,J,size,V,CDR3,DNA
TRBD2,TRBJ2-3,many,TRBV11-2,CASSFLSGESSTDTQYF,TGTGCCAGCAGCTTTCTTAGCGGGGAGTCTAGCACAGATACGCAGTATTTT
TRBD2,TRBJ2-7,.,TRBV12-5,CASGFYLAGVYEQYF,TGTGCTAGTGGTTTTTACCTAGCGGGAGTCTACGAGCAGTACTTC
.,TRBJ1-2,few,TRBV20-1,CSVVYGLNGYTF,TGCAGCGTTGTCTATGGTCTGAATGGCTACACCTTC
TRBD2,TRBJ2-3,few,TRBV11-3,CASSLGGRAGTDTQYF,TGTGCCAGCAGCTTAGGCGGGAGGGCCGGGACAGATACGCAGTATTTT
TRBD1,TRBJ2-7,many,TRBV28,CASRPRDRASYEQYF,TGCGCCAGCAGACCCCGGGACAGGGCCTCCTACGAGCAGTACTTC
.,TRBJ2-3,.,TRBV7-9,CASSLEGGDSGPSSTDTQYF,TGTGCCAGCAGCTTAGAGGGAGGGGACAGTGGCCCTTCTAGCACAGATACGCAGTATTTT
TRBD2,TRBJ2-7,many,TRBV11-2,CASRGLAGGGEQYF,TGTGCCAGCAGGGGACTAGCGGGAGGAGGCGAGCAGTACTTC
.,TRBJ1-5,few,TRBV10-1,CASRTVVNQPQHF,TGCGCCAGCAGGACGGTGGTCAATCAGCCCCAGCATTTT
TRBD1,TRBJ1-1,.,TRBV7-9,CASRTTGGMNTEAFF,TGTGCCAGCCGTACGACAGGGGGAATGAACACTGAAGCTTTCTTT
.,TRBJ2-7,many,TRBV28,CASRPPSSYEQYF,TGTGCCAGCAGGCCGCCGAGCTCCTACGAGCAGTACTTC
.,TRBJ1-5,many,TRBV28,CASMAPDSNQPQHF,TGTGCCAGCATGGCACCCGATAGCAATCAGCCCCAGCATTTT
.,TRBJ2-3,.,TRBV19,CAVSQLGGVPNTQYF,TGTGCCGTATCACAACTAGGGGGAGTCCCTAATACGCAGTATTTT
.,TRBJ1-5,many,TRBV2,CASSDFSQGNQPQHF,TGTGCCAGCAGTGACTTTAGCCAGGGGAATCAGCCCCAGCATTTT
.,TRBJ2-2,many,TRBV28,CASRDYPQGDTGELFF,TGTGCCAGCAGGGACTACCCTCAAGGGGACACCGGGGAGCTGTTTTTT
TRBD1,TRBJ2-7,many,TRBV10-1,CASSADRGIYEQYF,TGCGCCAGCAGTGCGGACAGGGGGATCTACGAGCAGTACTTC
TRBD1,TRBJ1-1,many,TRBV11-2,CASSHTTGGRTEAFF,TGTGCCAGCAGCCATACCACAGGGGGACGCACTGAAGCTTTCTTT
TRBD2,TRBJ2-7,many,TRBV28,CASSLGGLDSYEQYF,TGTGCCAGCAGTTTAGGGGGACTAGATTCCTACGAGCAGTACTTC
TRBD1,TRBJ1-4,.,TRBV13,CASSLTHRGVNEKLFF,TGTGCCAGCAGCTTAACGCACAGGGGAGTTAATGAAAAACTGTTTTTT
.,TRBJ1-5,.,TRBV11-2,CASSLRGGQPQHF,TGTGCCAGCAGCTTAAGGGGGGGGCAGCCCCAGCATTTT
.,TRBJ2-7,many,TRBV5-1,CASSSSPGSSYEQYF,TGCGCCAGCAGCTCCAGTCCAGGGAGCTCCTACGAGCAGTACTTC
.,TRBJ2-1,many,TRBV3-1,CASSQVPNLGGKYNEQFF,TGTGCCAGCAGCCAAGTTCCAAATTTGGGGGGCAAGTACAATGAGCAGTTCTTC
.,TRBJ2-1,.,TRBV20-1,CSCSVPGPLREQFF,TGCAGTTGTTCCGTCCCTGGTCCCCTCCGCGAGCAGTTCTTC
.,TRBJ2-7,many,TRBV3-1,CASSQRASSYEQYF,TGTGCCAGCAGCCAAAGGGCTAGCTCCTACGAGCAGTACTTC
TRBD2,TRBJ2-1,few,TRBV6-2/TRBV6-3,CASSDLGLAGAYEQFF,TGTGCCAGCAGTGACCTGGGACTAGCGGGAGCCTATGAGCAGTTCTTC
.,TRBJ1-4,many,TRBV30,CAFDRPNEKLFF,TGTGCCTTTGACAGACCCAATGAAAAACTGTTTTTT
TRBD1,TRBJ1-2,few,TRBV6-2/TRBV6-3,CASSNPGQNYGYTF,TGTGCCAGCAGTAACCCGGGACAGAACTATGGCTACACCTTC
TRBD2,TRBJ2-1,many,TRBV10-3,CAISPGLADNEQFF,TGTGCCATCAGCCCGGGACTAGCGGACAATGAGCAGTTCTTC
.,TRBJ1-5,many,TRBV3-1,CASSPPGFRNQPQHF,TGTGCCAGCAGCCCACCGGGATTTCGCAATCAGCCCCAGCATTTT
.,TRBJ2-3,.,TRBV13,CASSFVREIKDTQYF,TGTGCCAGCAGCTTTGTACGGGAGATTAAAGATACGCAGTATTTT
.,TRBJ1-1,many,TRBV5-1,CASSPRSDPNTEAFF,TGCGCCAGCTCCCCCCGATCGGACCCGAACACTGAAGCTTTCTTT
.,TRBJ1-5,.,TRBV19,CASSELPNQLQHF,TGTGCCAGCAGTGAATTACCGAATCAGCTCCAGCATTTT
.,TRBJ2-7,many,TRBV4-1,CASSQVEAASYEQYF,TGCGCCAGCAGCCAAGTCGAGGCGGCCTCCTACGAGCAGTACTTC
.,TRBJ2-5,many,TRBV30,CAWTWPELSGETQYF,TGTGCCTGGACGTGGCCGGAGCTTAGTGGGGAGACCCAGTACTTC
.,TRBJ2-3,many,TRBV30,CAWSGRRASTDTQYF,TGTGCCTGGAGTGGTAGGCGGGCGTCCACAGATACGCAGTATTTT